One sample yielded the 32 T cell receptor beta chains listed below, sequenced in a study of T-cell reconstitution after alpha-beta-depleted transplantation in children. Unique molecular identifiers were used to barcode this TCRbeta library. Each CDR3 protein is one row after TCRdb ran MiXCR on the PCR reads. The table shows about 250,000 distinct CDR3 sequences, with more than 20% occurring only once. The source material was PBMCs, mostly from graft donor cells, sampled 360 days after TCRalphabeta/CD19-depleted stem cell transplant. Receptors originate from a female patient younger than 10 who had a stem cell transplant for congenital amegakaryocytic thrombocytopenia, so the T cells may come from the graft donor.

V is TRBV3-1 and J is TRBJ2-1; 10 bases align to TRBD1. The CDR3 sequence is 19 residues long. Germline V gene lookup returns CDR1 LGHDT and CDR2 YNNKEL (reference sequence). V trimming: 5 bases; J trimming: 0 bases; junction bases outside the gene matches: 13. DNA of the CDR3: TGTGCCAGCAGCTCACAGGGTCTGACAGGGGGCAGCTCCTACAATGAGCAGTTCTTC. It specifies CASSSQGLTGGSSYNEQFF.

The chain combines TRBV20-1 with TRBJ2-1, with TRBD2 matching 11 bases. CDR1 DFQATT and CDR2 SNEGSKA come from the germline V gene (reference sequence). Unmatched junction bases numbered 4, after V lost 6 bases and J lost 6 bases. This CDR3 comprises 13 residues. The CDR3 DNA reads TGCAGTGCCACGGGACTAGCGGCCAATGAGCAGTTCTTC. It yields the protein CSATGLAANEQFF.

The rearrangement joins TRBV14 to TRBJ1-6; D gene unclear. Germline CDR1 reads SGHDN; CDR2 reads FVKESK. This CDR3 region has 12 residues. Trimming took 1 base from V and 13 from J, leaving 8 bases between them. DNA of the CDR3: TGTGCCAGCAGCCAAGCTGCCAGGCCCCTCCACTTT. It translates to CASSQAARPLHF.

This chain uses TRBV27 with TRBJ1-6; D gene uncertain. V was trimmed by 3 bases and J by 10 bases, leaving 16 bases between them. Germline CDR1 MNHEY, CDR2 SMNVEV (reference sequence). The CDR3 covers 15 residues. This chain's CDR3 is CASSFIPGPSSPLHF. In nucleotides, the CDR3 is TGTGCCAGCAGTTTTATTCCGGGCCCAAGCTCACCCCTCCACTTT.

The CDR3 sequence: CASSQDPSPIWEQYF. Written as DNA, the CDR3 is TGCGCCAGCAGCCAAGATCCCTCCCCTATATGGGAGCAGTACTTC. The chain joins TRBV4-3 to TRBJ2-7; no definite D call. The CDR3 has 15 residues. With 0 bases removed from V and 7 bases from J, the gap between germline ends came to 16 bases. Per the germline V gene, CDR1 is LGHNA and CDR2 is YSLEER.

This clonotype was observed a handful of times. Here the CDR3 DNA reads TGTGCCAGCAGCCCCCAGGACATTCGGGGTAATCAGCCCCAGCATTTT. Translated: CASSPQDIRGNQPQHF. V and J are TRBV21-1 and TRBJ1-5; TRBD1 is the table's D call, not checked against the DNA. TRBV21-1 is a pseudogene locus. The CDR3 totals 16 residues.

CDR3 region: CASSLKRRDTQYF. The CDR3 DNA follows: TGTGCCAGCAGCTTAAAAAGGCGAGATACGCAGTATTTT. The chain links TRBV7-2 to TRBJ2-3; D is undetermined. Deletions cut 2 bases from V and 5 bases from J, with 8 bases between. The germline V gene encodes CDR1 SGHTA and CDR2 FQGNSA. The CDR3 length is 13 residues.

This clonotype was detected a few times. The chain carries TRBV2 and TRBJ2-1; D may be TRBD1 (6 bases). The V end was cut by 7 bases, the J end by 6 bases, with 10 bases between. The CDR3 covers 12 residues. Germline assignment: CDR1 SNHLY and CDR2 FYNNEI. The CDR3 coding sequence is TGTGCCAGCACCAAAGGGGGCAATGAGCAGTTCTTC. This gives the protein CASTKGGNEQFF.

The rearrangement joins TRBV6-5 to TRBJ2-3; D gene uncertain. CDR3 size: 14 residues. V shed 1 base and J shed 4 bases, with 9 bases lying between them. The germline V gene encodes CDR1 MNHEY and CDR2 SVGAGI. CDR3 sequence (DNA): TGTGCCAGCAGTTACTGGGGTCCGGCAGATACGCAGTATTTT. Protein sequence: CASSYWGPADTQYF.

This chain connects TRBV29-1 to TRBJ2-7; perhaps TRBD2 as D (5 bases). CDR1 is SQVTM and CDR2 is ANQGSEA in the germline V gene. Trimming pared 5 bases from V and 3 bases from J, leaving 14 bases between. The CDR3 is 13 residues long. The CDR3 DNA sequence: TGCAGCGTTATAGAGGACGGGGACTACGAGCAGTACTTC. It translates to CSVIEDGDYEQYF.

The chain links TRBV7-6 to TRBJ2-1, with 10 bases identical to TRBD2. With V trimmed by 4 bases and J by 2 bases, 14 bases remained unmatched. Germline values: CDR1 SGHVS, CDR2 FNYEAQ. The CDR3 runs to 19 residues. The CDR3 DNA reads TGTGCCAGCAGCTCCCGGGGCCAACTAGCGGGGAACACCTACAATGAGCAGTTCTTC. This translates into CASSSRGQLAGNTYNEQFF.

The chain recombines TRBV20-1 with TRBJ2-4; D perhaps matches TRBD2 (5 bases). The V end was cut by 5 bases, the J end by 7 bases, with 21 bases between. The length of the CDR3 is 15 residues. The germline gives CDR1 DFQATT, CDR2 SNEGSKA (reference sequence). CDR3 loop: CSASSAGTTWNIQYF. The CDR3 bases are TGCAGTGCTTCCTCCGCGGGTACCACTTGGAACATTCAGTACTTC.

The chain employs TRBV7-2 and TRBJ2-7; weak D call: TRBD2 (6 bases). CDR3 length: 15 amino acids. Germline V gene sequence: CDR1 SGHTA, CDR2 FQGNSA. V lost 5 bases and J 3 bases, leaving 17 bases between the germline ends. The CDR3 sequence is CASSPGTPPGYEQYF. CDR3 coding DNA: TGTGCCAGCAGCCCGGGGACTCCGCCTGGCTACGAGCAGTACTTC.

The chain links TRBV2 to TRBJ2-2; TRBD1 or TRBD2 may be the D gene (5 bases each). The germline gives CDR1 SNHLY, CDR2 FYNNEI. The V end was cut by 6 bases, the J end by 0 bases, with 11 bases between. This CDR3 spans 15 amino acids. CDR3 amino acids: CASRQRDANTGELFF. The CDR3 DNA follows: TGTGCCAGCAGACAACGGGACGCGAACACCGGGGAGCTGTTTTTT.

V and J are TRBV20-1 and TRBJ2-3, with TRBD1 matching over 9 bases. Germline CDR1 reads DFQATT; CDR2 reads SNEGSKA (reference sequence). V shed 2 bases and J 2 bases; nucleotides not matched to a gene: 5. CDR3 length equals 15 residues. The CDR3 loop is CSARPDRGYTDTQYF. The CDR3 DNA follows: TGCAGTGCTAGACCCGACAGGGGGTACACAGATACGCAGTATTTT.

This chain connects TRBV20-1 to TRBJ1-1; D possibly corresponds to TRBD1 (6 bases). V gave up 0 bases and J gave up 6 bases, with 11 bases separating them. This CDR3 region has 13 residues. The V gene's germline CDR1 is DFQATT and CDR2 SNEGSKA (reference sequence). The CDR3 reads CSARDPGGAEAFF. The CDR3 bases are TGCAGTGCTAGAGATCCCGGGGGCGCTGAAGCTTTCTTT.

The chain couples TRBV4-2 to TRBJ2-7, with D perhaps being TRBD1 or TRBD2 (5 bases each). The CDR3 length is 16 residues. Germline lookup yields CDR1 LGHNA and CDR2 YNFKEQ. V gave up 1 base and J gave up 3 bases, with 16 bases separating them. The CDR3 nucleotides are TGTGCCAGCAGCCAAGGTACCCCGGGACCGCTCTACGAGCAGTACTTC. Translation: CASSQGTPGPLYEQYF.

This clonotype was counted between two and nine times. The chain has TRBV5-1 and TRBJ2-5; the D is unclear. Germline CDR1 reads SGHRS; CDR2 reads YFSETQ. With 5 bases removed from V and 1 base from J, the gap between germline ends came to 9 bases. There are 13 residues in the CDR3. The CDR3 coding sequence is TGCGCCAGCAGGGCAGCCCGCCAAGAGACCCAGTACTTC. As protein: CASRAARQETQYF.

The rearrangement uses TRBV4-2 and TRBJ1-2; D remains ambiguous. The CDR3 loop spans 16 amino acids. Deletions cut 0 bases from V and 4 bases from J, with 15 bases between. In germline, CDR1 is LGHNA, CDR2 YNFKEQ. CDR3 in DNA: TGTGCCAGCAGCCAAGATTCAGGCCCCCGGGGCTATGGCTACACCTTC. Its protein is CASSQDSGPRGYGYTF.

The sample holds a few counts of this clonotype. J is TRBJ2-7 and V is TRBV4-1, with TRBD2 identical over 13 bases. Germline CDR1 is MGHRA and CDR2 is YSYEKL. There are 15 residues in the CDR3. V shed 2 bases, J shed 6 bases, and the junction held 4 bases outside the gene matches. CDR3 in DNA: TGCGCCAGCAGCCAAACTAGCGGGAGGGCCGGCGAGCAGTACTTC. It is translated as CASSQTSGRAGEQYF.

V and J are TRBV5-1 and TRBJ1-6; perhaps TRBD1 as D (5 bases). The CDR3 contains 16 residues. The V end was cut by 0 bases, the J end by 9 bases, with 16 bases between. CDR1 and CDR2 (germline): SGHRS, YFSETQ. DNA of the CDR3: TGCGCCAGCAGCTTGGGCCCACACACAGGCGGTTCACCCCTCCACTTT. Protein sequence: CASSLGPHTGGSPLHF.

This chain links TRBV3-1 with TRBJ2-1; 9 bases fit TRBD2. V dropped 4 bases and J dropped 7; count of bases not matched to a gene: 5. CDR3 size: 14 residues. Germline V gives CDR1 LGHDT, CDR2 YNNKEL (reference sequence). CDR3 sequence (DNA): TGTGCCAGCAGCCCAAGGACTAGCGAAAATGAGCAGTTCTTC. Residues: CASSPRTSENEQFF.

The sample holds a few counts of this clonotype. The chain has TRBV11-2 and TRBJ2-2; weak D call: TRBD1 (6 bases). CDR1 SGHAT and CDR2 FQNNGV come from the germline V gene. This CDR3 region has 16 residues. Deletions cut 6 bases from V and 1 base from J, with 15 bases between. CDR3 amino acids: CASRNLRGKNTGELFF. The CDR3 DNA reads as TGTGCCAGCAGGAACCTCAGGGGAAAGAACACCGGGGAGCTGTTTTTT.

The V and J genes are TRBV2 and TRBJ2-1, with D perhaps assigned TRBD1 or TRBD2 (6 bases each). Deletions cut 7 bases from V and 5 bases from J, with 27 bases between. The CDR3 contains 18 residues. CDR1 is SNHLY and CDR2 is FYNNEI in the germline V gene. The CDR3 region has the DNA TGTGCCAGCATTGCGGGGCTAGGGGGTGCCACGTCCAACAATGAGCAGTTCTTC. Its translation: CASIAGLGGATSNNEQFF. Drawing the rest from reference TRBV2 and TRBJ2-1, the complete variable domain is EPEVTQTPSHQVTQMGQEVILRCVPISNHLYFYWYRQILGQKVEFLVSFYNNEISEKSEIFDDQFSVERPDGSNFTLKIRSTKLEDSAMYFCASIAGLGGATSNNEQFFGPGTRLTVL.

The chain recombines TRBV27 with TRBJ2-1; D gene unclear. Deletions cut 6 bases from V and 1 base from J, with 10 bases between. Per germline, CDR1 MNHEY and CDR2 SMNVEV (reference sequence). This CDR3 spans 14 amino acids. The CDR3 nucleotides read TGTGCCAGCAGCCTAATCGGGTCCTACAATGAGCAGTTCTTC. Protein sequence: CASSLIGSYNEQFF.

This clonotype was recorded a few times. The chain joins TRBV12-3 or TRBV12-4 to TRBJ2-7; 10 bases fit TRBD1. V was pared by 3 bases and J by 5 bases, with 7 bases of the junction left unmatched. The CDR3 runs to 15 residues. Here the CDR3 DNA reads TGTGCCAGCAGTTTGTGGGACAGGGGATCCAACGAGCAGTACTTC. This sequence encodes CASSLWDRGSNEQYF.

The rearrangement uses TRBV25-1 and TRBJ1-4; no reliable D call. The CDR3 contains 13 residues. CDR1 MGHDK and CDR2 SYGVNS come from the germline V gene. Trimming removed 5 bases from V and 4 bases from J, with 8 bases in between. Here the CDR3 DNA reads TGTGCCAGCAGTTTTACAGTTAATGAAAAACTGTTTTTT. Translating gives CASSFTVNEKLFF.

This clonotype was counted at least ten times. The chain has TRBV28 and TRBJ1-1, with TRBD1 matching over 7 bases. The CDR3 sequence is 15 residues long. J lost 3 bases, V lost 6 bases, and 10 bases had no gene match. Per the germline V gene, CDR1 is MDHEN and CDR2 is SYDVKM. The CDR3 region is CASSLEGARDTEAFF. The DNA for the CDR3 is TGTGCCAGCAGCTTAGAGGGGGCCAGGGACACTGAAGCTTTCTTT.

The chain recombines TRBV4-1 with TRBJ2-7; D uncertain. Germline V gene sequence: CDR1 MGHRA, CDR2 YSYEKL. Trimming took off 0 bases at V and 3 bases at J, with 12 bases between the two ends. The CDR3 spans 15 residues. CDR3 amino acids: CASSQDRSPGYEQYF. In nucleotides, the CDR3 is TGCGCCAGCAGCCAAGATCGCAGTCCTGGCTACGAGCAGTACTTC.

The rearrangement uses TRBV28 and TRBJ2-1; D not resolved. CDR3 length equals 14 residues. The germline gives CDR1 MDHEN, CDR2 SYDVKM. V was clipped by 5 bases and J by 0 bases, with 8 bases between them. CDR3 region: CASSKVDSYNEQFF. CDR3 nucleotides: TGTGCCAGCAGTAAAGTGGACTCCTACAATGAGCAGTTCTTC.

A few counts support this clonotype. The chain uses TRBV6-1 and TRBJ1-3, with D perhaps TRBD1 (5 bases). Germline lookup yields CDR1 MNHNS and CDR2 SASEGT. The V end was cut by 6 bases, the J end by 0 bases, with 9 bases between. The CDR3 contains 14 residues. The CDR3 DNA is TGTGCCAGCAGAGATGGGACCTCTGGAAACACCATATATTTT. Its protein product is CASRDGTSGNTIYF.

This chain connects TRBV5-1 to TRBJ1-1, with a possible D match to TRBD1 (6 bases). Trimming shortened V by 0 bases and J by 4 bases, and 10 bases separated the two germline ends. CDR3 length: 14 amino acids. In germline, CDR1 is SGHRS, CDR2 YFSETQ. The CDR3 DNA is TGCGCCAGCAGCTTGGCGGGGGGCGCCACTGAAGCTTTCTTT. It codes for CASSLAGGATEAFF.